These 6 T cell receptor beta chains share one sample of origin, sequenced in a study of blood T cell repertoires in COVID-19. This table comes from immunoSEQ multiplex PCR, and its TCRdb copy is limited to in-frame clones, with some not included. The sample gives 250,000 to 350,000 clones, approximately 92% of which show up once; around a sixth is in the top ten. Material for sequencing was PBMCs or T cells enriched from blood (not recorded which). Receptors were obtained from a woman under 40 who had recovered from COVID-19.

J is TRBJ1-2 and V is TRBV11-2; TRBD1 aligns across 7 bases. This CDR3 region has 12 residues. The germline CDR1 and CDR2 sequences are SGHAT and FQNNGV. J gave up 7 bases and V 3 bases, and 2 bases lay outside the gene matches. Written as DNA, the CDR3 is TGTGCCAGCAGCTTTGACAGGGCTGGCTACACCTTC. It specifies CASSFDRAGYTF.

This chain uses TRBV5-1 with TRBJ2-3; TRBD1 might be the D (5 bases). This CDR3 has 12 amino acids. Germline CDR1 is SGHRS and CDR2 is YFSETQ. V lost 4 bases, J lost 5 bases, and 8 bases lay in between. Here the CDR3 DNA reads TGCGCCAGCAGCCCCCAGGGAGATACGCAGTATTTT. It encodes CASSPQGDTQYF.

CDR3 nucleotide sequence: TGTGCCAGTAGTATAGTTGCGGGAGCTCTAGAGACCCAGTACTTC. Its protein is CASSIVAGALETQYF. The chain employs TRBV19 and TRBJ2-5, with 7 bases identical to TRBD2. The CDR3 sequence is 15 residues long. CDR1 LNHDA and CDR2 SQIVND come from the germline V gene (reference sequence). After removal of 1 base from V and 4 bases from J, the junction contained 6 bases not matched to a gene.

The count of this clone is one. The chain recombines TRBV6-1 with TRBJ1-2; D remains unclear. Trimming took off 0 bases at V and 5 bases at J, with 13 bases between the two ends. Germline V gives CDR1 MNHNS, CDR2 SASEGT. CDR3 length: 15 amino acids. The CDR3 sequence: CASSEAVTRLYGYTF. DNA of the CDR3: TGTGCCAGCAGTGAAGCGGTGACAAGGTTGTATGGCTACACCTTC.

The V and J genes are TRBV28 and TRBJ1-2; 8 bases fit TRBD1. Germline loops: CDR1 MDHEN, CDR2 SYDVKM. J lost 8 bases, V lost 6 bases, and 11 bases had no gene match. CDR3 length: 14 residues. The CDR3 DNA reads as TGTGCCAGCAGCATTGAGGACAGGGTTAAGGGCTACACCTTC. It translates to CASSIEDRVKGYTF.

The chain is built from TRBV29-1 and TRBJ1-1; the D is unclear. Trimming took 4 bases from V and 1 from J, leaving 7 bases between them. The CDR3 consists of 12 residues. The V gene's germline CDR1 is SQVTM and CDR2 ANQGSEA. The CDR3 sequence: CSVVSGNTEAFF. The CDR3 DNA reads as TGCAGCGTTGTTTCGGGGAACACTGAAGCTTTCTTT.